This TCR beta chain was recorded in a study of T cell responses to AZD1222 COVID-19 vaccine. Study observations and caveats: Nearly half of unique spike-specific TCRs reportedly avoided B.1.351 and B.1.1.7 mutated regions.

Second-dose timings of about 4 or about 12 weeks were pooled. This clone showed up just once. Antigen specificity is unknown. Using immunoSEQ multiplex PCR, the repertoire was profiled, and TCRdb retains in-frame clones only, with some absent. The table shows some 130,000 clones, with about 90% occurring only once. The receptor comes from an adult who received the AZD1222 COVID-19 vaccine. Here the sequenced sample was peripheral blood, taken 28 days after the second AZD1222 dose.

The CDR3 region is CASSPPNSGGTDTQYF. CDR3 DNA sequence: TGTGCCAGCTCACCACCGAATAGCGGGGGCACAGATACGCAGTATTTT. V and J are TRBV18 and TRBJ2-3; 8 bases agree with TRBD2. The germline gives CDR1 KGHSH, CDR2 LQKENI. This CDR3 has 16 residues. With V trimmed by 0 bases and J by 1 base, 3 bases remained unmatched. Based on the CDR3 plus reference TRBV18 and TRBJ2-3, the full variable domain is NAGVMQNPRHLVRRRGQEARLRCSPMKGHSHVYWYRQLPEEGLKFMVYLQKENIIDESGMPKERFSAEFPKEGPSILRIQQVVRGDSAAYFCASSPPNSGGTDTQYFGPGTRLTVL.